This T cell receptor beta chain came from a study of T cell clones after liver transplantation (dated by TCRdb to about 2019). Broadly, across the study: ITN030ST, the source of the samples, was a randomized trial that attempted immunosuppression withdrawal within 2 years of liver transplantation. Subjects received no induction therapy and standard immunosuppression until randomization at 12-24 months post-transplant. Blood samples were collected pre-transplant, then pre-randomization ahead of withdrawal, and finally post-randomization once withdrawal had either been completed or failed. Of the 8 liver transplant recipients making up the studied cohort, 3 were classified as tolerant and 5 as non-tolerant. Donor-reactive T cell clones were identified by TCRbeta sequencing after a pre-transplant mixed lymphocyte reaction and then tracked in post-transplant blood. Tolerance meant complete immunosuppression withdrawal for at least one year without liver enzymes rising beyond twice the upper limit of normal. Third party-reactive TCRbeta sequences from pre-transplant MLRs were also identified as an antigen-independent comparator for donor-reactive sequences. Three of the eight recipients were HCV-positive; the others were transplanted for non-autoimmune, non-viral indications.

CDR1 and CDR2, looked up from the germline V gene, are LGHNA and YSLEER. V loses 0 bases at its end and J loses 8 bases; junction bases beyond the gene matches: 10. The CDR3 measures 16 amino acids from cysteine to phenylalanine. Only the CDR3 DNA is retained, 48 bases long and in frame from the first base. Using immunoSEQ, frozen genomic DNA was subjected to high-throughput TCRbeta CDR3 sequencing, a process that included PCR amplification, mapping, bias correction and internal controls. The original pipeline was this. Productive rearrangements were retained, and unique TCRbeta sequences were defined by the CDR3 nucleotide sequence together with the V and J gene. Donor-reactive sequences required at least 5-fold expansion in CFSE-low cells versus unstimulated pre-transplant cells and at least 0.01% frequency. Minimum frequency thresholds were set for each subject on the basis of the unstimulated sample with the lowest template count, so that a detection power of at least 90% was ensured. Jensen-Shannon divergence between the top 1000 TCRbeta sequences post- versus pre-transplant served as the measure of repertoire turnover. Two-sided Fisher's exact tests were used to test for changes in the detection of donor-reactive sequences. TCRdb re-hosts the immuneACCESS table, in-frame sequences only. Its copies lack some clones; in the studies checked, an unresolved V gene accounts for under half of them, and the cause for the rest is not known. The DNA gave D and trimming, while V, J and clone size come from that table. This sample holds 9,500 to 10,000 clones; approximately 72% were observed only once. The top ten constitute more than 20% of the sample.

Thawed unstimulated PBMCs were stained for CD3, CD4 and CD8 and FACS-sorted into CD3+CD4+ and CD3+CD8+ populations. All 8 studied subjects were randomized to immunosuppression withdrawal. The Qiagen DNeasy Blood and Tissue Kit was used to isolate genomic DNA. Comment on this clone: The specificity of this receptor is unknown. There are no base qualities to consult, and no much larger clone falls within one base.

What the authors observed across the whole study: The decline in donor-reactive sequences exceeded the decline in third party-reactive sequences, suggesting partial antigen-specific deletion that was unrelated to withdrawal success. When repertoire turnover was accounted for, significantly reduced detection of donor-reactive sequences was found in 7 of 8 subjects for CD4 and in 8 of 8 subjects for CD8. Conclusions were preliminary, limited by small, heterogeneous patient numbers and non-standardized post-transplant time points. In 5 of 8 subjects, regardless of tolerance or HCV status, circulating donor-reactive CD4 TCRbeta sequences dropped significantly post-transplant. Low numbers of available donor cells limited the measurable donor-reactive repertoire in a couple of subjects. Because no allograft tissue specimens were available, donor-reactive T cells may have migrated into the graft instead of being deleted.

Specimen: CD8+ T cells from blood, collected at the roughly 15-month timepoint. The chain is made from TRBV4-3 and TRBJ2-1, with 7 junctional bases fitting TRBD1. The receptor was derived from a human patient who received a liver transplant. Some T cells may derive from the graft donor when a transplant has been performed. The CDR3 has the sequence CASSQDRAGGMDEQFF. The DNA reads TGCGCCAGCAGCCAAGATAGGGCAGGGGGTATGGATGAGCAGTTCTTC.